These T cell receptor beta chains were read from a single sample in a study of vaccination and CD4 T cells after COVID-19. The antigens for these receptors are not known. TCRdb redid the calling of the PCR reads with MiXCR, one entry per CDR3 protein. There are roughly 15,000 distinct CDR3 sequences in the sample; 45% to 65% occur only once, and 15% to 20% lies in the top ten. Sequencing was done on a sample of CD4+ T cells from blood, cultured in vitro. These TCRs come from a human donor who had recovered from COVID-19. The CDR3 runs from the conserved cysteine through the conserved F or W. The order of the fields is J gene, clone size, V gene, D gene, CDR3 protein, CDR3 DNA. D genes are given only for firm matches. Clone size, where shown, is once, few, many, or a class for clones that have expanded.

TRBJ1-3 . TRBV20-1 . CSALGTSGNTIYF TGCAGTGCTTTAGGGACCTCTGGAAACACCATATATTTT
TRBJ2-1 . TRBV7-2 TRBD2 CASSLGRPGLANNEQFF TGTGCCAGCAGCTTAGGTAGACCGGGACTAGCCAACAATGAGCAGTTCTTC
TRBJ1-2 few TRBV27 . CASSFSSIYRAGYTF TGTGCCAGCAGTTTTTCGTCTATATACAGGGCTGGCTACACCTTC
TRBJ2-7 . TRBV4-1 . CASSPSERTATYEQYF TGCGCCAGCAGCCCATCTGAACGGACTGCCACCTACGAGCAGTACTTC
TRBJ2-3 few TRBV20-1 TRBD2 CSARGGRDSTDTQYF TGCAGTGCCCGGGGGGGGCGGGATTCAACAGATACGCAGTATTTT
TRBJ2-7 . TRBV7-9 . CASSRWGSAGGSYEQYF TGTGCCAGCAGCCGTTGGGGCTCGGCAGGGGGGTCCTACGAGCAGTACTTC
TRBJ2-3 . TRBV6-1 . CATRGRPSTDTQYF TGTGCCACCAGAGGTCGCCCCAGCACAGATACGCAGTATTTT
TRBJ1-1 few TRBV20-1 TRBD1 CSARTGATEAFF TGCAGTGCTAGAACAGGGGCGACTGAAGCTTTCTTT
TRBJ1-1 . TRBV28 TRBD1 CASSLGAGGPRSAFF TGTGCCAGCAGTTTAGGTGCAGGGGGGCCTAGGAGTGCTTTCTTT
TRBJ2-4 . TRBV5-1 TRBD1 CASSLQGAKNIQYF TGCGCCAGCAGCTTACAGGGGGCCAAAAACATTCAGTACTTC
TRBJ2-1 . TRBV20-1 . CSAADLYNEQFF TGCAGTGCTGCGGACCTCTACAATGAGCAGTTCTTC
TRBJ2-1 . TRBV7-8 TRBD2 CASSLSGSVFNEQFF TGTGCCAGCAGCTTAAGCGGGAGTGTCTTCAATGAGCAGTTCTTC
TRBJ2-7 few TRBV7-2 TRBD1 CASSSLTGTGMWEQYF TGTGCCAGCAGCTCACTTACCGGGACAGGGATGTGGGAGCAGTACTTC
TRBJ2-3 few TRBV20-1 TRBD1 CSARDTGTGGGTDTQYF TGCAGTGCTAGAGACACCGGGACAGGGGGCGGCACAGATACGCAGTATTTT
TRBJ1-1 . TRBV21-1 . CASSREGNTEAFF TGTGCCAGCAGCCGGGAGGGGAACACTGAAGCTTTCTTT
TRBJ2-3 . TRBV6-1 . CASSQPGPTQYF TGTGCCAGCAGTCAACCGGGACCCACGCAGTATTTT
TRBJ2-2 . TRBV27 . CASSLEGLNTGELFF TGTGCCAGCAGTTTAGAAGGGCTGAACACCGGGGAGCTGTTTTTT
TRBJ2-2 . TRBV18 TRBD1 CASSTGTGWSTGELFF TGTGCCAGCTCCACAGGGACAGGGTGGAGCACCGGGGAGCTGTTTTTT
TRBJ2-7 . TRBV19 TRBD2 CASDPRGRVYEQYF TGTGCCAGTGACCCCCGCGGGAGGGTCTACGAGCAGTACTTC
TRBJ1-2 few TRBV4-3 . CASSQGYRDYGYTF TGCGCCAGCAGCCAAGGGTACAGGGACTATGGCTACACCTTC
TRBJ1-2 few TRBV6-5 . CASSYSEGRPNYGYTF TGTGCCAGCAGTTACTCGGAGGGCAGGCCAAACTATGGCTACACCTTC
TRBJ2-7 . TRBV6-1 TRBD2 CASRTSRNLVYF TGTGCCAGCCGGACTAGTCGGAACTTGGTATACTTC
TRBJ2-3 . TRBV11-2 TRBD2 CASRIAGRADTQYF TGTGCCAGCAGAATAGCGGGTCGGGCAGATACGCAGTATTTT
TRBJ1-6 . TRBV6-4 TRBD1 CASRGRTGAHSYNSPLHF TGTGCCAGCAGGGGGAGGACAGGGGCGCACTCCTATAATTCACCCCTCCACTTT
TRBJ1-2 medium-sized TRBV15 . CATSRALNYGYTF TGTGCCACCAGCAGAGCGCTTAACTATGGCTACACCTTC
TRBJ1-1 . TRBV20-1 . CSARDAVNTEAFF TGCAGTGCTAGAGACGCCGTGAACACTGAAGCTTTCTTT
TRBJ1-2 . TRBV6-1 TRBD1 CASSEYRDRGYTF TGTGCCAGCAGTGAATACAGGGACAGAGGCTACACCTTC
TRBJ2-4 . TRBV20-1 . CSAYDRLAKNIQYF TGCAGTGCCTACGACAGATTAGCCAAAAACATTCAGTACTTC
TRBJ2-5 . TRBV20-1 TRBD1 CSATPFGQVQETQYF TGCAGTGCTACACCCTTCGGACAGGTACAAGAGACCCAGTACTTC
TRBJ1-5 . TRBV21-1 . CATVPEGNQPQHF TGTGCCACCGTCCCGGAAGGCAATCAGCCCCAGCATTTT
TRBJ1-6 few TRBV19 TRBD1 CAKKAGTGVAPLHF TGTGCCAAGAAGGCCGGGACAGGGGTTGCACCCCTCCACTTT
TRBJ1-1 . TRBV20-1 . CSARDQAGRNTEAFF TGCAGTGCTAGAGATCAGGCAGGGAGGAACACTGAAGCTTTCTTT
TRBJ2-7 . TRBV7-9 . CASSKTGTAGEQYF TGTGCCAGCAGTAAAACCGGGACGGCCGGCGAGCAGTACTTC